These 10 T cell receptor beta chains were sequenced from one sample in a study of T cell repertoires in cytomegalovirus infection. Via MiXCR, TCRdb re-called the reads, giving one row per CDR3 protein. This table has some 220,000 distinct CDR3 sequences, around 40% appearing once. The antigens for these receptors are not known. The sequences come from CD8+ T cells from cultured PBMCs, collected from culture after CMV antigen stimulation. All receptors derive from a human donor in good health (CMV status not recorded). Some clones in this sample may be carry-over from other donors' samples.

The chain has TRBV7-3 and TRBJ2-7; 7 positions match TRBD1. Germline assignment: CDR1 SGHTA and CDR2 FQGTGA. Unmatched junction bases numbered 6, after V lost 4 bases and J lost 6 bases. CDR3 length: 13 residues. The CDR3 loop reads CASSSQGDGEQYF. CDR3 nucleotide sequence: TGTGCCAGCAGCTCCCAGGGGGACGGCGAGCAGTACTTC.

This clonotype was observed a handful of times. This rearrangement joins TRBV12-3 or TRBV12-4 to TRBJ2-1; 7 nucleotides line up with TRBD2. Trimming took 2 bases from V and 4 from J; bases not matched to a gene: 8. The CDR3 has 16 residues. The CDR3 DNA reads TGTGCCAGCAGTTTAAGTCCCCTAGCGGCATACAATGAGCAGTTCTTC. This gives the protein CASSLSPLAAYNEQFF.

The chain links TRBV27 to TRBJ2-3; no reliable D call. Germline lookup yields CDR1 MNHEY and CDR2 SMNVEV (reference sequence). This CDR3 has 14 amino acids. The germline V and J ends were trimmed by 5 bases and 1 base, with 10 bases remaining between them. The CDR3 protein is CASSPWSGTDTQYF. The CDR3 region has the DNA TGTGCCAGCAGTCCTTGGAGTGGCACAGATACGCAGTATTTT.

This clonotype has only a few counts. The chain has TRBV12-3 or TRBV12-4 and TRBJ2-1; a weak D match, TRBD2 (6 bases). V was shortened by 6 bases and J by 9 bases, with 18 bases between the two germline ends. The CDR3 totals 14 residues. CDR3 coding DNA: TGTGCCAGCAGGACGGGACTCGCCCCGGGTGAGCAGTTCTTC. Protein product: CASRTGLAPGEQFF.

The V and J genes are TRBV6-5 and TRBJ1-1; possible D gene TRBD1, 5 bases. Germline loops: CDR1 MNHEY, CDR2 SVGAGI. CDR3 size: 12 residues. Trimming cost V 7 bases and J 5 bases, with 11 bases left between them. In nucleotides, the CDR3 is TGTGCCAGCATTTCCAGGGAGACTGAAGCTTTCTTT. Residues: CASISRETEAFF.

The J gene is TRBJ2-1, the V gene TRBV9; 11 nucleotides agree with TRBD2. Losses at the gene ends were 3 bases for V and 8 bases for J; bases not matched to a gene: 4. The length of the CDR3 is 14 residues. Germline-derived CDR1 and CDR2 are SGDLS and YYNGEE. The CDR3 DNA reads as TGTGCCAGCAGCGATAGCGGGAGGGCGGATGAGCAGTTCTTC. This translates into CASSDSGRADEQFF.

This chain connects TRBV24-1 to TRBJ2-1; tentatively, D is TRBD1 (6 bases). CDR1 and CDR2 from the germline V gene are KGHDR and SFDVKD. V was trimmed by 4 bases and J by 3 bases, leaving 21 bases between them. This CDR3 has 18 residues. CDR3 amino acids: CATSEGRSSGTLYNEQFF. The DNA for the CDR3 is TGTGCCACCAGTGAGGGTCGCAGTAGTGGGACACTCTACAATGAGCAGTTCTTC.

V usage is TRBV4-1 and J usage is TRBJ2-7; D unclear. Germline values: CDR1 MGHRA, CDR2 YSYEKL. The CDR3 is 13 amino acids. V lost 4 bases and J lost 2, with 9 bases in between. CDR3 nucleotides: TGCGCCAGCAGCCCCGACACCGCCTACGAGCAGTACTTC. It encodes CASSPDTAYEQYF.

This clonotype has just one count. The CDR3 spells CASSQKLGSMNTEAFF. CDR3 nucleotide sequence: TGTGCCAGCAGCCAAAAACTGGGGTCGATGAACACTGAAGCTTTCTTT. The rearrangement joins TRBV7-3 to TRBJ1-1; D not certain. This CDR3 comprises 16 residues. The germline V gene has CDR1 SGHTA and CDR2 FQGTGA. With 5 bases removed from V and 0 bases from J, the gap between germline ends came to 16 bases.

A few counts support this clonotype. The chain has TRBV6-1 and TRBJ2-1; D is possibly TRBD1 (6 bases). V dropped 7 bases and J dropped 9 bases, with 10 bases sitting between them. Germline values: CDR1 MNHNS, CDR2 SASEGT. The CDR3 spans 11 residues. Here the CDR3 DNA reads TGTGCCAGCAAAAGAGGGGGTGAGCAGTTCTTC. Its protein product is CASKRGGEQFF.